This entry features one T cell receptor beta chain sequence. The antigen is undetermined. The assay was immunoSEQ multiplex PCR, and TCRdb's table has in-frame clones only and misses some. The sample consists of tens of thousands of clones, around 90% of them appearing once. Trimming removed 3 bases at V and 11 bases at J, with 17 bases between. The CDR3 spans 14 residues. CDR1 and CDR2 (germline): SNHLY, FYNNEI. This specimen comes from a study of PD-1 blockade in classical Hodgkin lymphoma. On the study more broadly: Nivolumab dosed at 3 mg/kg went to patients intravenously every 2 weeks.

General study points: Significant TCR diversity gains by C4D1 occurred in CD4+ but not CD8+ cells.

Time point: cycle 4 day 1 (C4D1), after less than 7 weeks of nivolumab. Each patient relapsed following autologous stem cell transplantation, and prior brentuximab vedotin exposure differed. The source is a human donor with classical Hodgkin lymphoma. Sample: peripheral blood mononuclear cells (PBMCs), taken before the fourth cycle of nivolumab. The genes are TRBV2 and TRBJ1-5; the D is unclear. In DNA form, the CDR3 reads TGTGCCAGCAGTGATTTAGGCACTCTCGAGTCCCAGCATTTT. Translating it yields CASSDLGTLESQHF.